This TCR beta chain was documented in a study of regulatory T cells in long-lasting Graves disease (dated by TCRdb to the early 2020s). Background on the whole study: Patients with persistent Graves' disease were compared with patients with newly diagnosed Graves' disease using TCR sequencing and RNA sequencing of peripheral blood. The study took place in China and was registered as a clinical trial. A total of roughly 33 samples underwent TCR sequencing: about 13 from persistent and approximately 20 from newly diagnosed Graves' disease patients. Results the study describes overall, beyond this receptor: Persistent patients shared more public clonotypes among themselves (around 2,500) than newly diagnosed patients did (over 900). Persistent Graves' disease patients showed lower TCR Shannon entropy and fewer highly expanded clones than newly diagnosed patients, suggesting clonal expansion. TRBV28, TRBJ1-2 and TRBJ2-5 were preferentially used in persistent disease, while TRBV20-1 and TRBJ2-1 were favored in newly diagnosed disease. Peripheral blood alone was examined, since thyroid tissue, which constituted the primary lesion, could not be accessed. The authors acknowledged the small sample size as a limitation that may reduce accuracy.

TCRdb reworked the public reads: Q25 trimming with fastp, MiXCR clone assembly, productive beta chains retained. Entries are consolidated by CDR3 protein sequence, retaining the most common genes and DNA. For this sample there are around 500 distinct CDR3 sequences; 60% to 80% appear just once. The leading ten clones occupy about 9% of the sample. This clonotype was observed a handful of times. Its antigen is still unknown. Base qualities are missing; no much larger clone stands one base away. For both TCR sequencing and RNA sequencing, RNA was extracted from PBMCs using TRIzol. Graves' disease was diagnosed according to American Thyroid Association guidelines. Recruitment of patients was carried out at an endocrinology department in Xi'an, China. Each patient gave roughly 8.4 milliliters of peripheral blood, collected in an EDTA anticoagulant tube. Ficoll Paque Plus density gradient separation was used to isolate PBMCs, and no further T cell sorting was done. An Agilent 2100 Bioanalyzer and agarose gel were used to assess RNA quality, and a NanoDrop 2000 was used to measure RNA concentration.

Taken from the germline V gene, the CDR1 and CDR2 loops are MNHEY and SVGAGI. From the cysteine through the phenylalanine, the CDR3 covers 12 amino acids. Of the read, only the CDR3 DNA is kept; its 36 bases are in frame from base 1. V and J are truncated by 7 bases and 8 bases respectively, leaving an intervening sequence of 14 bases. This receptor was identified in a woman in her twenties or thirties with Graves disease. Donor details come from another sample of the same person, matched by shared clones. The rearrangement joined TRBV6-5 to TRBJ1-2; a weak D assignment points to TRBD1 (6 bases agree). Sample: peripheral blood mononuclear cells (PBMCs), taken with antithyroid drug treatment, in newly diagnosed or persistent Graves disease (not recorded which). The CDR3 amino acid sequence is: CASKPGQGGYTF. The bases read TGTGCCAGCAAACCGGGCCAGGGGGGCTACACCTTC.